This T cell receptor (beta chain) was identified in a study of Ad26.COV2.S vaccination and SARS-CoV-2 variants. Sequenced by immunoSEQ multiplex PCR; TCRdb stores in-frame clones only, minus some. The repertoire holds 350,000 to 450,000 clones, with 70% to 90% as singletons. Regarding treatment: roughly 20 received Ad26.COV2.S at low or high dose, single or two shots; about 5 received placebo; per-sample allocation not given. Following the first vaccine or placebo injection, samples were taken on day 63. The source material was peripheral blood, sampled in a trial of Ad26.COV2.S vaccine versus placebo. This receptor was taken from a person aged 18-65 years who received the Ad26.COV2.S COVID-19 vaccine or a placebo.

The CDR3, as DNA: TGTGCCAGCAGTTTGGTGGGGATAGATACGCAGTATTTT. This translates into CASSLVGIDTQYF. The gene calls are TRBV12-3 or TRBV12-4 and TRBJ2-3; no reliable D call. Deletions cut 3 bases from V and 5 bases from J, with 9 bases between. The CDR3 covers 13 residues.